The clone carrying this T cell receptor beta chain has just a few counts. The sample comes from a study of T-cell reconstitution after alpha-beta-depleted transplantation in children. A TCRbeta library incorporating unique molecular identifiers was prepared. TCRdb processed the PCR reads anew with MiXCR; each CDR3 protein has one entry. The repertoire holds around 200,000 distinct CDR3 sequences, with about 8.7% as singletons. Trimming cost V 6 bases and J 5 bases, with 16 bases left between them. CDR3 length: 15 residues. V gene TRBV12-3 or TRBV12-4 combines with J gene TRBJ2-2; tentative D call: TRBD1 (6 bases). The material was PBMCs, mostly from graft donor cells, obtained 360 days after TCRalphabeta/CD19-depleted stem cell transplant. This sequence originates from a male patient aged 2-10 years who had a stem cell transplant for acute myeloid leukemia, so the T cells may come from the graft donor. For the CDR3, the DNA is TGTGCCAGCAGCCTAGGGACACGGCGAACCGGGGAGCTGTTTTTT. Amino acids: CASSLGTRRTGELFF.